This T cell receptor (beta chain) was captured by sequencing in a study of T cell responses to AZD1222 COVID-19 vaccine. This clone has only a few counts. TCRdb keeps only in-frame clones here, not all; method: immunoSEQ multiplex PCR. The sample has approximately 200,000 clones, roughly nine tenths seen once. CDR3 length equals 14 residues. CDR1 MNHEY and CDR2 SMNVEV come from the germline V gene (reference sequence). The V end lost 2 bases, the J end lost 4 bases, and 9 bases lay between the germline ends. The source is an adult who received the AZD1222 COVID-19 vaccine. The specimen was peripheral blood, collected 28 days after the second AZD1222 dose. The chain couples TRBV27 to TRBJ2-1; possibly TRBD2 for D (5 bases). This CDR3 is CASSLEGQYNEQFF. The CDR3 nucleotides read TGTGCCAGCAGTTTAGAGGGCCAGTACAATGAGCAGTTCTTC.